This T cell receptor (beta chain) was sequenced in a study of blood T cell repertoires in COVID-19. Study-level background: Nucleic acid was either cDNA or gDNA, and it came from T cells, B-cell-depleted T cells, or PBMCs.

Germline loops: CDR1 SNHLY, CDR2 FYNNEI. The CDR3 contains 14 residues. With V trimmed by 7 bases and J by 9 bases, 7 bases remained unmatched. In the original analysis: It was from reference gene primer amplification that nucleated cell counts were estimated. Data came from immunoSEQ multiplex PCR; TCRdb stores just in-frame clones and leaves some out. Clonal size and the V and J genes are those of that table, whereas D and trimming came from the DNA. The table has roughly 200,000 clones, roughly 77% seen once. Cohorts were determined from participant-reported clinical history. Recovery meant two consecutive negative NP/OP PCR tests, professional clearance, or resolved symptoms.

The source material was PBMCs or T cells enriched from blood (not recorded which). The V gene is TRBV2, the J gene TRBJ2-1; TRBD2 agrees at 12 bases. The TCR originated in a man aged 40-55 years who had recovered from COVID-19. In nucleotides, the CDR3 is TGTGCCAGCACATCTAGCGGGAGGGCCCTTGAGCAGTTCTTC. This translates into CASTSSGRALEQFF.